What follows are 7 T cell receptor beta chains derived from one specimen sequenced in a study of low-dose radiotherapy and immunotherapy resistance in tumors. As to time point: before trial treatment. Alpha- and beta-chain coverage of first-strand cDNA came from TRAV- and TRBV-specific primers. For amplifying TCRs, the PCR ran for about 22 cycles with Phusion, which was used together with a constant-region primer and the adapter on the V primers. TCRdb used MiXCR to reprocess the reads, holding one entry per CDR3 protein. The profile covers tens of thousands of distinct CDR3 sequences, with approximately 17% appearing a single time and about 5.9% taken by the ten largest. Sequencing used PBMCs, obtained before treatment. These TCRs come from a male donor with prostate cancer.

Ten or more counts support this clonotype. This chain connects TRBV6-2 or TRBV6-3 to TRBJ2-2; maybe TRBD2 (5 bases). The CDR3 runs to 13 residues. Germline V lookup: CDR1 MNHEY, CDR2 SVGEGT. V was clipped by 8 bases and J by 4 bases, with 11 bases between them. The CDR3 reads CASAGGFTGELFF. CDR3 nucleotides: TGTGCCAGCGCCGGCGGGTTCACCGGGGAGCTGTTTTTT.

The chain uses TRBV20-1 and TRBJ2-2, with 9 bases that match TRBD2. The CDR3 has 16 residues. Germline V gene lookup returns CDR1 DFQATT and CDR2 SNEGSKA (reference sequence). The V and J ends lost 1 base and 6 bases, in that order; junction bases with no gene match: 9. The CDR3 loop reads CSARVPGTSTSGELFF. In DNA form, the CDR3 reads TGCAGTGCTAGAGTTCCCGGGACTAGCACCTCCGGGGAGCTGTTTTTT.

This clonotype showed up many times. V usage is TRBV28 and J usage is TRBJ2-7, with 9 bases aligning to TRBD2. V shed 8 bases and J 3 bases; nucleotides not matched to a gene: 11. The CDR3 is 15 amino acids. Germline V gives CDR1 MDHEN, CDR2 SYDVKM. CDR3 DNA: TGTGCCAGCGATACGCTAGCGGGAAATCTCTACGAGCAGTACTTC. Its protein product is CASDTLAGNLYEQYF.

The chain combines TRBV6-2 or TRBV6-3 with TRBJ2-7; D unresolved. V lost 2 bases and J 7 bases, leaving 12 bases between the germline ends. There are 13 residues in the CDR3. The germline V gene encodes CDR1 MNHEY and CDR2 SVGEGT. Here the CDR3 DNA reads TGTGCCAGCAGTTACGAACTATACAATGAGCAGTACTTC. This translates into CASSYELYNEQYF.

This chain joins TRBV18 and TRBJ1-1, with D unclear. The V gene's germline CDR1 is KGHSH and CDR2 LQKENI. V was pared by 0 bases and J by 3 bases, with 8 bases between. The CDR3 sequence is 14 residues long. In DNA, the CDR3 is TGTGCCAGCTCACCACCGGACGGCTACACTGAAGCTTTCTTT. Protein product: CASSPPDGYTEAFF.

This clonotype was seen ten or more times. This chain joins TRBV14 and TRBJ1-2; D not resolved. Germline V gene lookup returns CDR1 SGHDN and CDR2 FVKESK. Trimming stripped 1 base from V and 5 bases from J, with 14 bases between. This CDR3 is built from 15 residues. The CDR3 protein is CASSQVAGAPYGYTF. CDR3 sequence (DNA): TGTGCCAGCAGCCAAGTAGCGGGTGCCCCTTATGGCTACACCTTC.

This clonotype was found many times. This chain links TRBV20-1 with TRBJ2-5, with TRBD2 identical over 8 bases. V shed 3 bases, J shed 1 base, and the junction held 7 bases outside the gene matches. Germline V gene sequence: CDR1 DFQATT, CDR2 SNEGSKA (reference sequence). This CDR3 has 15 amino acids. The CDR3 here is CSASLPGGSQETQYF. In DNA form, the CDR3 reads TGCAGTGCTAGCCTTCCGGGGGGGTCCCAAGAGACCCAGTACTTC.